This T cell receptor beta chain was identified during a study of cytomegalovirus exposure and HLA in healthy donors. Points from the study as a whole: In the analysis, some V segments, TRBV6-2 and TRBV6-3 included, were excluded as indistinguishable. Among donors in an Asian-associated ancestry cluster, a later analysis reportedly found fewer N-insertions than the approximately 700-donor mean.

As to this clone: Its matching antigen is unknown.

Primers included in the PCR were 60 Vbeta and 13 Jbeta primers. Generated by immunoSEQ multiplex PCR, the TCRdb table keeps only in-frame clones and is missing some. This sample yields 150,000 to 200,000 clones, of which about 80% are seen a single time; over 13% belongs to the top ten. The CDR3 sequence is 13 residues long. V lost 5 bases and J lost 4, with 11 bases in between. Germline loops: CDR1 MDHEN, CDR2 SYDVKM. Sequenced sample: PBMCs. This chain joins TRBV28 and TRBJ1-2, with D possibly TRBD1 on 6 matching bases. The origin of this receptor is a man aged 45-65 years in good health and CMV-seropositive. The CDR3 DNA reads as TGTGCCAGCAGTCCCGGACAGTCCTATGGCTACACCTTC. Translation: CASSPGQSYGYTF.